This TCR beta chain appears in the sequencing data of a study of regulatory T cells in long-lasting Graves disease. Turning to the study itself: Recently diagnosed Graves' patients had received antithyroid drugs for under 3 months. The study's findings and limits: More public clonotypes were shared by persistent patients (approximately 3,000) than by new patients (fewer than 1,000). Persistent disease preferred TRBV28, TRBJ1-2 and TRBJ2-5; new disease, TRBV20-1 and TRBJ2-1.

Germline V gene lookup returns CDR1 SGHDT and CDR2 YYEEEE. V dropped 0 bases and J dropped 4 bases, with 8 bases sitting between them. The length of the CDR3 is 13 residues. In this sample, this clonotype turned up many times. The antigen remains unidentified. Time point of the sample: newly diagnosed GD, antithyroid drugs for less than 3 months. RNA from PBMCs was the source of the TCR library. Building the TCR beta libraries relied on iRepertoire HTBI primers, and CDR3 regions underwent Arm-PCR. TCRdb independently ran MiXCR on the multiplex PCR reads; one entry per CDR3 protein. The sample shows 250,000 to 300,000 distinct CDR3 sequences, around 19% of them seen only once. These same data were also listed under a study on T cells in Graves' hyperthyroidism and ophthalmopathy.

Sequenced material: peripheral blood mononuclear cells (PBMCs), taken at new diagnosis, from a patient treated with antithyroid drugs. The chain recombines TRBV5-6 with TRBJ2-7, with D hard to call. This receptor was obtained from a young woman with Graves disease. CDR3 residues: CASSLVDGYEQYF. CDR3 coding DNA: TGTGCCAGCAGCTTGGTTGACGGATACGAGCAGTACTTC.